Each of the 5 T cell receptor beta chains below was sequenced from the same sample in a study of blood T cell repertoires in COVID-19. The protocol was immunoSEQ multiplex PCR, while the TCRdb copy is restricted to in-frame clones and leaves out a portion. The profile shows about 97,000 clones, around 87% of them singletons. Specimen: peripheral blood. All receptors come from a woman in her 30s with acute or convalescent COVID-19.

The gene calls are TRBV11-2 and TRBJ2-2; no clear D gene. Germline CDR1 is SGHAT and CDR2 is FQNNGV. CDR3 size: 14 residues. Trimming left V 5 bases short and J 6 bases short, with 13 bases between. CDR3 in amino acids: CASSPPERPGELFF. The CDR3 DNA follows: TGTGCCAGCAGCCCACCGGAGAGGCCCGGGGAGCTGTTTTTT.

The sample holds one count of this clone. V and J are TRBV7-9 and TRBJ2-7; perhaps TRBD1 as D (6 bases). CDR3 length: 16 amino acids. The V end was cut by 3 bases, the J end by 1 base, with 16 bases between. In germline, CDR1 is SEHNR, CDR2 FQNEAQ (reference sequence). CDR3: CASSFHSRTDSYEQYF. CDR3 DNA: TGTGCCAGCAGCTTCCATTCCCGGACAGATTCCTACGAGCAGTACTTC.

J is TRBJ1-3 and V is TRBV12-1; whether TRBD1, the table's D call, matches the DNA was not checked. TRBV12-1 is termed a pseudogene. The CDR3 runs 14 residues. The CDR3 protein is CASSFGHSGNTIYF. In DNA form, the CDR3 reads TGTGCCAGCAGCTTTGGTCACTCTGGAAACACCATATATTTT.

CDR3 residues: CAIGSSGGIGNEQYF. In DNA form, the CDR3 reads TGTGCCATCGGGTCTAGCGGGGGTATAGGCAACGAGCAGTACTTC. The V gene is TRBV10-3, the J gene TRBJ2-7; 10 bases are a match to TRBD2. CDR1 is ENHRY and CDR2 is SYGVKD in the germline V gene. The CDR3 runs 15 residues. V was pared by 8 bases and J by 5 bases, with 12 bases of the junction left unmatched.

J is TRBJ1-1 and V is TRBV5-6; TRBD1 aligns across 9 bases. The CDR3 is 15 amino acids. V lost 4 bases and J lost 6; bases outside the gene matches: 10. CDR1 and CDR2 from the germline V gene are SGHDT and YYEEEE. The CDR3 coding sequence is TGTGCCAGCAGCCTGGGGACAGGGAAGGGCTCTGAAGCTTTCTTT. Its translation: CASSLGTGKGSEAFF.